Listed here are 7 T cell receptor beta chains from one sample, sequenced in a study of shared clonotypes between healthy human individuals. Assay used: immunoSEQ multiplex PCR; TCRdb lists only in-frame clones, some missing. The sample includes some 1,600,000 clones, 98% of them seen just once. Sample: naive CD4+ T cells sorted from blood. Subset reported: CD45RA+ positively selected. The receptors were gathered from a man aged 30 to 45 in good health.

The rearrangement uses TRBV5-4 and TRBJ2-3; 8 bases map to TRBD2. Germline CDR1 SGHNT, CDR2 YYREEE (reference sequence). The CDR3 is 16 amino acids. With 0 bases clipped from V and 3 bases from J, the junction kept 6 bases outside the gene matches. CDR3 amino acids: CASSLAGGGLTDTQYF. The CDR3 bases are TGTGCCAGCAGCTTGGCCGGCGGGGGGCTGACAGATACGCAGTATTTT.

About this clone itself: This same CDR3 is encoded by further DNA sequences in the sample. The chain employs TRBV2 and TRBJ1-1; TRBD1 aligns across 9 bases. Germline CDR1 reads SNHLY; CDR2 reads FYNNEI. The CDR3 runs to 14 residues. Unmatched junction bases numbered 6, after V lost 6 bases and J lost 4 bases. The chain's CDR3 is CASSLQGAGTEAFF. The CDR3 DNA reads as TGTGCCAGCAGCTTACAGGGGGCGGGCACTGAAGCTTTCTTT.

V is TRBV27 and J is TRBJ1-5; possibly TRBD1 for D (6 bases). The CDR3 spans 15 residues. V was trimmed by 6 bases and J by 1 base, leaving 13 bases between them. Germline V gives CDR1 MNHEY, CDR2 SMNVEV (reference sequence). CDR3: CASRADRRSNQPQHF. For the CDR3, the DNA is TGTGCCAGCAGAGCAGACAGGAGAAGCAATCAGCCCCAGCATTTT.

The chain has TRBV5-4 and TRBJ1-4; the match to TRBD1 covers 11 bases. Germline V gives CDR1 SGHNT, CDR2 YYREEE (reference sequence). This CDR3 contains 17 residues. The trim removed 5 bases at V and 0 bases at J, leaving 6 bases unmatched. CDR3 sequence (DNA): TGTGCCAGCAGACCCGGGACAGGGGGAGCAACTAATGAAAAACTGTTTTTT. It translates to CASRPGTGGATNEKLFF.

A note on this clone: Other DNA sequences in the sample encode the same CDR3. The rearrangement joins TRBV5-4 to TRBJ1-3; no clear D gene. The V gene lost 3 bases and the J gene lost 0 bases, with 4 bases spanning the gap. The germline gives CDR1 SGHNT, CDR2 YYREEE (reference sequence). CDR3 length: 13 amino acids. The CDR3 here is CASSSNSGNTIYF. The CDR3 region has the DNA TGTGCCAGCAGCTCTAACTCTGGAAACACCATATATTTT.

This clone has only one observation. The rearrangement uses TRBV9 and TRBJ2-1; perhaps TRBD1 as D (5 bases). Looked up from germline, CDR1 is SGDLS and CDR2 is YYNGEE. This CDR3 comprises 14 residues. V dropped 6 bases and J dropped 0 bases, with 10 bases sitting between them. This CDR3 is CASIRTNSYNEQFF. The DNA for the CDR3 is TGTGCCAGCATTCGGACAAACTCCTACAATGAGCAGTTCTTC. The entire variable domain, with the rest obtained from reference TRBV9 and TRBJ2-1, is as follows: DSGVTQTPKHLITATGQRVTLRCSPRSGDLSVYWYQQSLDQGLQFLIQYYNGEERAKGNILERFSAQQFPDLHSELNLSSLELGDSALYFCASIRTNSYNEQFFGPGTRLTVL.

J is TRBJ2-7 and V is TRBV14; D ambiguous. The CDR3 has 13 residues. CDR1 is SGHDN, CDR2 FVKESK, per germline. V lost 4 bases to trimming and J lost 5 bases, with 12 bases between them. This chain's CDR3 is CASSPQVVHEQYF. CDR3 coding DNA: TGTGCCAGCAGCCCCCAGGTAGTCCACGAGCAGTACTTC.